These T cell receptor beta chains were read from a single sample in a study of T cell responses to AZD1222 COVID-19 vaccine. Produced via immunoSEQ multiplex PCR; TCRdb's table is partial and in-frame only. The sample shows about 140,000 clones, approximately 89% of them seen only once. Material: peripheral blood, obtained 28 days after the second AZD1222 dose. The source is an adult who received the AZD1222 COVID-19 vaccine. CDR3s include the opening cysteine and the closing phenylalanine or tryptophan. Each record gives: J gene, CDR3 length, V gene, CDR3 protein.

>TRBJ1-1|14|TRBV4-2
CASSQDVRGTEAFF
>TRBJ2-2|16|TRBV5-6
CASSEGLAGVTGELFF
>TRBJ2-1|15|TRBV28
CASSWKGLADNEQFF
>TRBJ1-2|12|TRBV6-6
CASSYATFGYTF
>TRBJ1-1|14|TRBV5-8
CASRLGHWNTEAFF
>TRBJ1-1|13|TRBV25-1
CASSRLMNTEAFF
>TRBJ2-1|15|TRBV5-6
CASSSTGLADNEQFF
>TRBJ1-3|14|TRBV2
CASSLGQARNTIYF
>TRBJ2-3|15|TRBV2
CASSLLGQGGDTQYF
>TRBJ1-2|12|TRBV11-2
CASTSGVGGYTF
>TRBJ2-7|13|TRBV12-3/TRBV12-4
CASSPFQGHEQYF
>TRBJ1-5|14|TRBV10-3
CAISRDSKNQPQHF
>TRBJ2-1|15|TRBV27
CASSSPPNRGGEQFF
>TRBJ1-5|14|TRBV18
CASSPSGGKGPQHF